The rows below give T cell receptor beta chains drawn from one sample of a study of blood T cells in healthy people across ages. TCRdb used MiXCR to reprocess the 5' RACE reads, holding one entry per CDR3 protein. The table records roughly 1.7 million distinct CDR3 sequences, about 32% of them present only once. The sample consisted of blood. The receptors derive from a woman aged 25 to 39 in good health. Each CDR3 is given with its conserved first and last residue. A D gene is named only where the DNA matches it firmly. Clone sizes are given selectively: once, few, many, or a class where the clone is expanded.

cdr3_nt | cdr3_aa | d_call | j_call | clone_size | v_call
TGTACCAGCTCACCGTCCCGGGAGATCCAAGAGACCCAGTACTTC | CTSSPSREIQETQYF | NA | TRBJ2-5 | few | TRBV18
TGTGCCAGCAGTGAAGGTGCAGGGCTTCCACACACACATGAGCAGTTCTTC | CASSEGAGLPHTHEQFF | NA | TRBJ2-1 | NA | TRBV6-1
TGTGCCAGCAGCCTAAACGGGCGAAGCTCCTACAATGAGCAGTTCTTC | CASSLNGRSSYNEQFF | NA | TRBJ2-1 | NA | TRBV7-3
TGTGCCAGCAGTGAATGGGCATACCAAGAGACCCAGTACTTC | CASSEWAYQETQYF | NA | TRBJ2-5 | NA | TRBV6-1
TGTGCCAGCAGTCGACTACCGAGACGTAGAGACACTGAAGCTTTCTTT | CASSRLPRRRDTEAFF | NA | TRBJ1-1 | NA | TRBV6-5
TGTGCCAGCAGCCCGGCGGGGGGGGAGAAATACAATGAGCAGTTCTTC | CASSPAGGEKYNEQFF | TRBD2 | TRBJ2-1 | few | TRBV7-9
TGTGCCAGCAGCTTAGCAGGGAATTCGGGCTACACCTTC | CASSLAGNSGYTF | NA | TRBJ1-2 | few | TRBV7-6
TGTGCCAGCAGTTTTATCGAGGGGGGGGTCTACTTC | CASSFIEGGVYF | NA | TRBJ2-7 | NA | TRBV28
TGTGCCAGCAGCTTAGACGTGGGGCCGAACACTGAAGCTTTCTTT | CASSLDVGPNTEAFF | NA | TRBJ1-1 | few | TRBV7-6
TGTGCCAGCAGCTTGGGAGGGGACGATCAGCCCCAGCATTTT | CASSLGGDDQPQHF | NA | TRBJ1-5 | NA | TRBV5-6
TGCAGTGCCCAGTGGGGATGGAGCTCCTACGAGCAGTACTTC | CSAQWGWSSYEQYF | NA | TRBJ2-7 | NA | TRBV20-1
TGTGCCAGCAGCCGGAATTTCGATACGCAGTATTTT | CASSRNFDTQYF | NA | TRBJ2-3 | NA | TRBV3-1
TGCGCCAGCAGCCCCGACAGTGGCTCCTACGAGCAGTACTTC | CASSPDSGSYEQYF | NA | TRBJ2-7 | NA | TRBV4-1
TGCAGTGCTAGTTTTGGGCAGGGCCGTAATCAGCCCCAGCATTTT | CSASFGQGRNQPQHF | NA | TRBJ1-5 | NA | TRBV20-1
TGCAGTGCTAGGGATTTTCAGGGGTCAAGATCCTACGAGCAGTACTTC | CSARDFQGSRSYEQYF | NA | TRBJ2-7 | many | TRBV20-1
TGTGCCAGCAGCCTACCACTAGCGGCGCCCCTTTCGGAGACCCAGTACTTC | CASSLPLAAPLSETQYF | TRBD2 | TRBJ2-5 | few | TRBV3-1
TGCAGTGCTAGAGATCCGACAGGGGGGAACACTGAAGCTTTCTTT | CSARDPTGGNTEAFF | TRBD1 | TRBJ1-1 | NA | TRBV20-1
TGCAGTGCTAGAGGGGGCAGGGATCAGCCCCAGCATTTT | CSARGGRDQPQHF | NA | TRBJ1-5 | few | TRBV20-1
TGTGCCAGCAGTTTTCGGAGGGGTAGGCGTAGCACAGATACGCAGTATTTT | CASSFRRGRRSTDTQYF | NA | TRBJ2-3 | NA | TRBV27
TGTGCCAGCAGCCTCAGGGGGATGGAGACCCAGTACTTC | CASSLRGMETQYF | TRBD1 | TRBJ2-5 | NA | TRBV5-5
TGCAGCGTTGTAGGGGGCGCGAACCAATTCGGTGTGCAGTTCTTC | CSVVGGANQFGVQFF | TRBD1 | TRBJ2-1 | NA | TRBV29-1
TGTGCCAGCAGTTTGGCGGGCGCGGGCAAAAACATTCAGTACTTC | CASSLAGAGKNIQYF | NA | TRBJ2-4 | NA | TRBV28
TGCAGTGCTGCGGGAGCGGGACTCCGATCCTACAATGAGCAGTTCTTC | CSAAGAGLRSYNEQFF | TRBD2 | TRBJ2-1 | many | TRBV20-1